The 8 T cell receptor beta chains reported below all come from one sample, sequenced in a study of blood T cell repertoires in COVID-19. The assay was immunoSEQ multiplex PCR, and TCRdb's table has in-frame clones only and misses some. The sample consists of about 190,000 clones, around nine tenths of them appearing once. The sample comprised peripheral blood. These receptors all stem from a woman aged 18-30 years who had recovered from COVID-19.

The J gene is TRBJ1-6, the V gene TRBV6-6; 8 bases fit TRBD1. V lost 3 bases to trimming and J lost 11 bases; unmatched junction nucleotides: 9. Per the germline V gene, CDR1 is MNHNY and CDR2 is SVGAGI (reference sequence). The CDR3 covers 15 residues. The CDR3 region has the DNA TGTGCCAGCAGTTATCCTCAGGGGGCGGGGGCACCCCTCCACTTT. This sequence encodes CASSYPQGAGAPLHF.

The chain recombines TRBV4-1 with TRBJ1-1; TRBD1 is a possible D gene (6 bases). V lost 1 base and J lost 0, with 12 bases in between. This CDR3 comprises 16 residues. Looked up from germline, CDR1 is MGHRA and CDR2 is YSYEKL. The CDR3 loop reads CASSQVDRPLNTEAFF. CDR3 in DNA: TGCGCCAGCAGCCAAGTTGACAGGCCCCTGAACACTGAAGCTTTCTTT.

The count of this clone is one. The V gene is TRBV3-1 (or the pseudogene TRBV3-2), the J gene TRBJ2-5; a possible D gene is TRBD2 (5 bases). The germline V gene encodes CDR1 LGHDT and CDR2 YNNKEL (reference sequence). Trimming pared 1 base from V and 4 bases from J, leaving 10 bases between. This CDR3 contains 14 residues. DNA for the CDR3: TGTGCCAGCAGCCAAGGGGGAGTTCCAGAGACCCAGTACTTC. This sequence encodes CASSQGGVPETQYF.

This chain links TRBV2 with TRBJ2-3, with TRBD2 matching over 8 bases. CDR1 and CDR2 from the germline V gene are SNHLY and FYNNEI. V was pared by 5 bases and J by 6 bases, with 4 bases of the junction left unmatched. The CDR3 spans 13 residues. CDR3 protein: CASSRGGYDTQYF. CDR3 sequence (DNA): TGTGCCAGCAGTCGGGGGGGATACGATACGCAGTATTTT.

In its sample, this clone was seen a few times. The rearrangement uses TRBV4-1 and TRBJ1-4; TRBD1 matches 7 bases. This CDR3 is 15 amino acids long. Germline V gene sequence: CDR1 MGHRA, CDR2 YSYEKL. With 2 bases clipped from V and 1 base from J, the junction kept 1 base outside the gene matches. The CDR3 nucleotides read TGCGCCAGCAGCCAACAGGGGGGAACTAATGAAAAACTGTTTTTT. The encoded protein is CASSQQGGTNEKLFF.

The genes are TRBV30 and TRBJ2-2, with 12 bases fitting TRBD2. CDR3 length: 16 amino acids. Germline assignment: CDR1 GTSNPN and CDR2 SVGIG (reference sequence). The V segment lost 3 bases and the J segment 6 bases; nucleotides outside the gene matches: 8. The CDR3 region has the DNA TGTGCCTGGAGGGCTAGACTAGCGGGAGAGGCCGGGGAGCTGTTTTTT. It codes for CAWRARLAGEAGELFF.

The chain links TRBV6-5 to TRBJ1-2; 10 bases fit TRBD1. Germline CDR1 and CDR2: MNHEY and SVGAGI. V shed 6 bases, J shed 4 bases, and the junction held 8 bases outside the gene matches. The CDR3 is 15 residues long. CDR3 bases: TGTGCCAGCAGAGATACCGGGACAGGGGTCTATGGCTACACCTTC. Residues: CASRDTGTGVYGYTF.

This chain joins TRBV4-3 and TRBJ1-1, with a tentative D call TRBD1 (5 bases). The length of the CDR3 is 16 residues. CDR1 and CDR2 (germline): LGHNA, YSLEER. The ends were cut back, 4 bases at V and 5 bases at J, with 20 bases in the middle. The CDR3 sequence: CASSPGAIREGTEAFF. Written as DNA, the CDR3 is TGCGCCAGCAGCCCTGGGGCTATCAGGGAAGGGACTGAAGCTTTCTTT.